These 4 T cell receptor beta chains were sequenced from one sample in a study of CD8+CD57+ T cells in acquired aplastic anemia. In patients chosen for sequencing, flow cytometry had shown CD8+CD57+ cell expansion. The template for TCR beta VDJ and CDR3 sequence profiling was genomic DNA. A single record per CDR3 protein comes from TCRdb applying MiXCR to the reads. The sample shows fewer than 85,000 distinct CDR3 sequences, 70% of them seen only once. The sample taken for sequencing was sorted CD4+, CD8+, or CD8+CD57+ T cells (not recorded which) from PBMCs. Source of these receptors: a human donor with aplastic anemia.

V is TRBV19 and J is TRBJ1-6; 8 bases map to TRBD1. Trimming at V came to 5 bases and at J to 10 bases, leaving 4 bases not matched to a gene. This CDR3 region has 13 residues. The germline V gene has CDR1 LNHDA and CDR2 SQIVND (reference sequence). In DNA, the CDR3 is TGTGCCAGTAGTCAGGACAGGGACTCACCCCTCCACTTT. Residues: CASSQDRDSPLHF.

This clonotype appeared many times. A junction boundary mismatches the germline segment, possibly from a read error. The rearrangement joins TRBV7-7 to TRBJ2-1, with a tentative D call TRBD1 (6 bases). Germline values: CDR1 SSHAT, CDR2 FNYEAQ (reference sequence). There are 14 residues in the CDR3. CDR3 coding DNA: TGTGCTAGCAGCCTCATGCACAGGGCGAATGAGCAGTTCTTC. Its protein is CASSLMHRANEQFF. Together with reference TRBV7-7 and TRBJ2-1, the CDR3 gives the full variable domain: GAGVSQSPRYKVTKRGQDVTLRCDPISSHATLYWYQQALGQGPEFLTYFNYEAQPDKSGLPSDRFSAERPEGSISTLTIQRTEQRDSAMYRCASSLMHRANEQFFGPGTRLTVL.

The sample holds one count of this clonotype. This chain joins TRBV7-9 and TRBJ1-5, with TRBD1 matching over 7 bases. V lost 3 bases and J lost 5; bases outside the gene matches: 1. The CDR3 is 13 residues long. Germline V gene sequence: CDR1 SEHNR, CDR2 FQNEAQ (reference sequence). The chain's CDR3 is CASSFTGDQPQHF. The CDR3 nucleotides are TGTGCCAGCAGCTTTACAGGGGATCAGCCCCAGCATTTT. Full variable domain (missing parts from reference TRBV7-9 and TRBJ1-5): DTGVSQNPRHKITKRGQNVTFRCDPISEHNRLYWYRQTLGQGPEFLTYFQNEAQLEKSRLLSDRFSAERPKGSFSTLEIQRTEQGDSAMYLCASSFTGDQPQHFGDGTRLSIL.

The chain carries TRBV6-1 and TRBJ2-5; possibly TRBD1 for D (6 bases). The CDR3 covers 13 residues. Germline assignment: CDR1 MNHNS and CDR2 SASEGT. V lost 6 bases and J 5 bases, leaving 13 bases between the germline ends. The chain's CDR3 is CASSPGVGETQYF. CDR3 in DNA: TGTGCCAGCAGCCCAGGGGTCGGGGAGACCCAGTACTTC.